Listed below are T cell receptor beta chains from one sample, sequenced in a study of cytomegalovirus exposure and HLA in healthy donors. TCRdb keeps only in-frame clones here, not all; method: immunoSEQ multiplex PCR. The sample has about 80,000 clones, 70% to 80% seen once. Material for sequencing was PBMCs. The receptors derive from a human donor in good health. The CDR3 runs from the conserved cysteine through the conserved F or W. The order of the fields is D gene, clone size, J gene, V gene, CDR3 protein, CDR3 DNA. D genes are given only for firm matches. Only some rows state a clone size, as once, few, many or a class for expanded clones.

>NA|NA|TRBJ2-1|TRBV21-1
CASSKEGDRGRPHYYNEQFF
TGTGCCAGCAGCAAAGAAGGCGACAGGGGCCGACCTCATTACTACAATGAGCAGTTCTTC
>TRBD1|NA|TRBJ1-5|TRBV7-2
CASSPNTGGVNQPQHF
TGTGCCAGCAGCCCTAATACAGGGGGCGTCAATCAGCCCCAGCATTTT
>TRBD1|NA|TRBJ1-5|TRBV5-6
CASSRRDRVHQPQHF
TGTGCCAGCAGCCGCCGGGACAGGGTTCATCAGCCCCAGCATTTT
>TRBD2|few|TRBJ2-5|TRBV29-1
CSVKGTSGDQETQYF
TGCAGCGTTAAAGGGACTAGCGGGGACCAAGAGACCCAGTACTTC
>NA|few|TRBJ2-1|TRBV2
CASNPPGGYQFF
TGTGCCAGCAATCCTCCGGGGGGCTACCAGTTCTTC
>NA|NA|TRBJ2-2|TRBV11-2
CASSHYTGNTGELFF
TGTGCCAGCAGCCACTATACAGGGAACACCGGGGAGCTGTTTTTT
>NA|NA|TRBJ1-1|TRBV13
CASSLQKQDGAFF
TGTGCCAGCAGCTTACAGAAACAGGATGGGGCTTTCTTT
>TRBD2|NA|TRBJ2-3|TRBV5-6
CASSRLADTQYF
TGTGCCAGCAGCCGACTAGCCGATACGCAGTATTTT
>NA|NA|TRBJ1-1|TRBV19
CASSIYLDGENTEAFF
TGTGCCAGTAGTATCTACTTAGACGGAGAGAACACTGAAGCTTTCTTT
>TRBD2|NA|TRBJ2-5|TRBV5-1
CASSRGGLAGGSETQYF
TGCGCCAGCAGCCGTGGAGGACTAGCGGGGGGCTCAGAGACCCAGTACTTC
>NA|few|TRBJ2-1|TRBV16
CASSQYLSGDYNEQFF
TGTGCCAGCAGCCAATATTTATCAGGGGACTACAATGAGCAGTTCTTC
>TRBD1|NA|TRBJ2-3|TRBV5-1
CASSLEGQGSDTQYF
TGCGCCAGCAGCTTGGAGGGACAGGGGTCAGATACGCAGTATTTT
>TRBD1|NA|TRBJ2-7|TRBV27
CASSFDRGYEQYF
TGTGCCAGCAGTTTCGACAGGGGCTACGAGCAGTACTTC
>NA|NA|TRBJ2-1|TRBV7-6
CASSPNIGQYNEQFF
TGTGCCAGCAGCCCGAATATTGGACAGTACAATGAGCAGTTCTTC
>TRBD1|once|TRBJ1-5|TRBV27
CASRPTGGYNQPQHF
TGTGCCAGCAGACCGACAGGGGGGTACAATCAGCCCCAGCATTTT
>TRBD1|NA|TRBJ2-1|TRBV7-7
CASSLGPAGQGVDNEQFF
TGTGCCAGCAGCTTGGGTCCCGCGGGACAGGGTGTGGACAATGAGCAGTTCTTC
>TRBD1|NA|TRBJ1-3|TRBV18
CASSPGQLRGNTIYF
TGTGCCAGCTCTCCGGGACAGCTACGAGGAAACACCATATATTTT
>TRBD1|once|TRBJ2-7|TRBV5-4
CASSQRTGDYEQYF
TGTGCCAGCAGCCAACGGACAGGGGACTACGAGCAGTACTTC
>TRBD2|NA|TRBJ2-3|TRBV7-2
CASSPVGLGPDTQYF
TGTGCCAGCAGCCCGGTCGGACTAGGGCCAGATACGCAGTATTTT
>TRBD1|few|TRBJ1-2|TRBV5-6
CASSLGIQGESYGYTF
TGTGCCAGCAGCTTGGGGATACAGGGGGAAAGCTATGGCTACACCTTC
>TRBD2|NA|TRBJ2-1|TRBV7-2
CASSLVTGGFNEQFF
TGTGCCAGCAGCTTAGTAACGGGGGGTTTTAATGAGCAGTTCTTC
>NA|NA|TRBJ1-5|TRBV6-4
CASSPSTGYQPQHF
TGTGCCAGCAGTCCCTCGACAGGCTATCAGCCCCAGCATTTT
>NA|NA|TRBJ1-2|TRBV10-1
CASSESDGRGYTF
TGCGCCAGCAGTGAGTCCGACGGGCGGGGGTACACCTTC
>NA|NA|TRBJ2-3|TRBV6-5
CASSYSGGDTQYF
TGTGCCAGCAGTTACTCTGGGGGGGATACGCAGTATTTT
>TRBD2|NA|TRBJ2-3|TRBV2
CASNFAGGTDTQYF
TGTGCCAGCAATTTCGCGGGGGGAACAGATACGCAGTATTTT
>TRBD1|NA|TRBJ1-1|TRBV19
CASSISGQGEAFF
TGTGCCAGTAGTATATCGGGACAGGGCGAAGCTTTCTTT
>TRBD1|NA|TRBJ2-3|TRBV5-4
CASSFGQGTDTQYF
TGTGCCAGCAGCTTCGGACAGGGCACAGATACGCAGTATTTT
>NA|NA|TRBJ1-2|TRBV10-2
CASSETQGLGNYGYTF
TGCGCCAGCAGTGAGACGCAGGGGCTCGGCAACTATGGCTACACCTTC
>TRBD2|NA|TRBJ2-7|TRBV4-1
CASSQVPAGAYEQYF
TGCGCCAGCAGCCAAGTCCCAGCGGGGGCGTACGAGCAGTACTTC
>TRBD1|NA|TRBJ1-5|TRBV30
CAWQTGNRDSNQPQNF
TGTGCCTGGCAGACCGGGAACCGGGACAGCAATCAGCCCCAGAATTTT
>TRBD1|NA|TRBJ2-7|TRBV7-8
CASSSYRDSSYEQYF
TGTGCCAGCAGCTCTTACCGGGACAGCTCCTACGAGCAGTACTTC
>NA|NA|TRBJ1-2|TRBV7-2
CASSLRGRDGYTF
TGTGCCAGCAGCTTAAGAGGGAGGGATGGCTACACCTTC
>TRBD1|NA|TRBJ1-5|TRBV4-1
CASSQVGVLTGGNQPQHF
TGCGCCAGCAGCCAAGTGGGGGTATTGACAGGGGGCAATCAGCCCCAGCATTTT
>NA|few|TRBJ2-7|TRBV10-3
CAISDDSSYEQYF
TGTGCCATCAGTGACGACAGCTCCTACGAGCAGTACTTC
>TRBD2|NA|TRBJ2-1|TRBV4-3
CASSQLKAGGPGPDEQFF
TGCGCCAGCAGCCAGTTGAAGGCGGGGGGGCCTGGGCCCGATGAGCAGTTCTTC
>TRBD1|NA|TRBJ1-2|TRBV29-1
CSVTTGGGIYGYPF
TGCAGCGTTACTACAGGGGGCGGAATCTATGGCTACCCCTTC
>NA|NA|TRBJ2-1|TRBV6-5
CASSRVNEQFF
TGTGCCAGCAGTCGCGTCAATGAGCAGTTCTTC
>NA|NA|TRBJ2-5|TRBV15
CATSTLTGPETQYF
TGTGCCACCAGCACACTGACAGGTCCGGAGACCCAGTACTTC
>NA|NA|TRBJ1-2|TRBV11-2
CASSLGYSLYGYTF
TGTGCCAGCAGCTTAGGATACAGCCTGTATGGCTACACCTTC
>NA|NA|TRBJ1-4|TRBV7-2
CASSSSTGDEKLFF
TGTGCCAGCAGCTCATCCACCGGGGATGAAAAACTGTTTTTT
>NA|NA|TRBJ1-6|TRBV9
CASSVTANSPLHF
TGTGCCAGCAGCGTGACAGCCAATTCACCCCTCCACTTT
>NA|NA|TRBJ1-2|TRBV7-9
CASSYSGDLWGYTF
TGTGCCAGCAGCTACTCGGGGGACTTGTGGGGCTACACCTTC
>TRBD2|once|TRBJ2-4|TRBV2
CASSVTSGVGNIQYF
TGTGCCAGCAGTGTGACTAGCGGGGTGGGAAACATTCAGTACTTC
>TRBD1|once|TRBJ2-5|TRBV25-1
CASSPGRTGGAETQYF
TGTGCCAGCAGTCCTGGGAGGACAGGGGGCGCGGAGACCCAGTACTTC
>TRBD2|NA|TRBJ2-1|TRBV6-6
CASSYTSSGPYNEQFF
TGTGCCAGCAGTTACACGTCTAGCGGACCCTACAATGAGCAGTTCTTC
>NA|NA|TRBJ1-6|TRBV19
CASSSLNSPLHF
TGTGCCAGTAGTAGCCTAAATTCACCCCTCCACTTT
>TRBD2|NA|TRBJ2-7|TRBV28
CATPTSAYEQYF
TGTGCCACCCCGACTAGCGCCTACGAGCAGTACTTC
>NA|NA|TRBJ1-2|TRBV27
CASSLAPRGGYGYTF
TGTGCCAGCAGTTTAGCCCCGAGGGGGGGATATGGCTACACCTTC
>TRBD1|NA|TRBJ1-5|TRBV2
CASSAQGDGPQHF
TGTGCCAGCAGTGCACAGGGGGATGGGCCCCAGCATTTT
>NA|NA|TRBJ1-2|TRBV2
CASSEQRGRGYGYTF
TGTGCCAGCAGTGAACAGCGGGGGCGCGGCTATGGCTACACCTTC
>NA|NA|TRBJ1-4|TRBV2
CASITGRENEKLFF
TGTGCCAGCATTACGGGACGGGAGAATGAAAAACTGTTTTTT
>TRBD1|NA|TRBJ1-2|TRBV5-1
CASSDSRDSVYGYTF
TGCGCCAGCAGCGACTCTCGGGACAGCGTCTATGGCTACACCTTC
>NA|NA|TRBJ1-3|TRBV6-5
CASSYSAGGGNTIYF
TGTGCCAGCAGTTACTCAGCGGGGGGTGGAAACACCATATATTTT
>TRBD1|NA|TRBJ1-2|TRBV7-9
CASSPPGQNYGYTF
TGTGCCAGCAGCCCCCCGGGACAGAACTATGGCTACACCTTC
>TRBD2|once|TRBJ2-2|TRBV5-1
CASSPGGNTGELFF
TGCGCCAGCAGCCCGGGGGGGAACACCGGGGAGCTGTTTTTT
>TRBD1|NA|TRBJ2-7|TRBV6-5
CASSYVAGGPFYEQYF
TGTGCCAGCAGTTACGTGGCAGGGGGTCCCTTCTACGAGCAGTACTTC
>NA|few|TRBJ1-5|TRBV2
CASSDDGGDGNQPQHF
TGTGCCAGCAGTGATGACGGAGGAGACGGCAATCAGCCCCAGCATTTT
>NA|once|TRBJ2-5|TRBV2
CASSLRQSQETQYF
TGTGCCAGCAGCCTCAGACAGTCCCAAGAGACCCAGTACTTC
>NA|NA|TRBJ1-5|TRBV10-1
CASSGLYSNQPQHF
TGCGCCAGCAGTGGGCTGTATAGCAATCAGCCCCAGCATTTT
>NA|few|TRBJ1-5|TRBV2
CASRYLIGGQPQHF
TGTGCCAGCAGATATCTAATTGGGGGCCAGCCCCAGCATTTT